This T cell receptor beta chain came from a study of Ad26.COV2.S vaccination and SARS-CoV-2 variants. The method was immunoSEQ multiplex PCR; TCRdb's version includes in-frame clones alone and lacks a portion of them. The repertoire holds around 300,000 clones, with approximately 90% as singletons. The sample holds a few counts of this clone. What it binds is unknown. General study results and limits: Post-vaccination breadth of spike-specific CD8+ and CD4+ T cell responses was reportedly substantial. Total T cell responses may have been underestimated by the TCR breadth and depth analyses.

Documented treatment: about 20 received Ad26.COV2.S at low or high dose, single or two shots; 5 received placebo; per-sample allocation not given. The study sampled participants on day 63 after the first vaccine or placebo injection. The source material was peripheral blood, sampled in a trial of Ad26.COV2.S vaccine versus placebo. The TCR sequence derives from a person between 18 and 65 years old who received the Ad26.COV2.S COVID-19 vaccine or a placebo.

The DNA of the CDR3 is TGTGCCAGCAGTGTGGAGTATAGCAATCAGCCCCAGCATTTT. This sequence encodes CASSVEYSNQPQHF. The chain recombines TRBV6-4 with TRBJ1-5, with unresolved D. The CDR3 totals 14 residues. Germline values: CDR1 MRHNA, CDR2 SNTAGT. The germline V and J ends were trimmed by 4 bases and 0 bases, with 7 bases remaining between them.